This TCR beta chain is drawn from a study of control samples from healthy donors and cancer patients. V was trimmed by 8 bases and J by 2 bases, leaving 13 bases between them. The length of the CDR3 is 14 residues. Looked up from germline, CDR1 is LNHNV and CDR2 is YYDKDF (reference sequence). Sequenced by immunoSEQ multiplex PCR; TCRdb stores in-frame clones only, minus some. This table holds fewer than 95,000 clones, approximately 86% found once. The sequenced sample consisted of blood. The clonotype originates from a man aged 30 to 45 in good health. The chain is built from TRBV15 and TRBJ2-1; D gene unclear. This CDR3 reads CATVKSIPYNEQFF. The CDR3 nucleotides read TGTGCCACCGTAAAGAGCATCCCCTACAATGAGCAGTTCTTC.